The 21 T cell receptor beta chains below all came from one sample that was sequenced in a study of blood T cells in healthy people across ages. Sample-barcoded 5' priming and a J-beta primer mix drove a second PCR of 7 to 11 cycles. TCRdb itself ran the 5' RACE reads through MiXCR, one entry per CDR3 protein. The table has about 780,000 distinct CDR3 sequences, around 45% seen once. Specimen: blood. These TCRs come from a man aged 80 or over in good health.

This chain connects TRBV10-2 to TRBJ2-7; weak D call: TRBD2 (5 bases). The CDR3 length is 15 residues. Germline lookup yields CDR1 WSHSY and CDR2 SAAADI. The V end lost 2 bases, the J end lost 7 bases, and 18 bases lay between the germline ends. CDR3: CASSETTMPYDEQYF. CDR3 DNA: TGCGCCAGCAGTGAGACGACTATGCCATACGATGAGCAGTACTTC.

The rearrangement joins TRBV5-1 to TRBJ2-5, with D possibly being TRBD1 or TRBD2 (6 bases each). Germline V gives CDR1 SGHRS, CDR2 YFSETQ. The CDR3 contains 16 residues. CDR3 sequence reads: CASGYLTGALLETQYF. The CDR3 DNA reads TGCGCTAGCGGCTACCTGACAGGAGCGCTTTTGGAGACCCAGTACTTC.

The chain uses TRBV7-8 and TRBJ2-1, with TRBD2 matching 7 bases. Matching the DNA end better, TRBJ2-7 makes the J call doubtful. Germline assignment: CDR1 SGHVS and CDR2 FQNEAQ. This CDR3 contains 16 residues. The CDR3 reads CASRPETGTNYNEQYF. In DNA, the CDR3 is TGTGCCAGCAGACCCGAGACCGGGACTAACTACAATGAGCAGTACTTC.

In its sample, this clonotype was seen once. As DNA, the CDR3 is TGTGCCAGCAGCCTAACAGGGTCCGGAAACTATGGCTACACCTTC. This gives the protein CASSLTGSGNYGYTF. The V call is TRBV11-2, the J call TRBJ1-2; possible D gene TRBD1, 6 bases. V was shortened by 5 bases and J by 2 bases, with 15 bases between the two germline ends. The CDR3 runs to 15 residues. Germline V CDR1 and CDR2: SGHAT, FQNNGV.

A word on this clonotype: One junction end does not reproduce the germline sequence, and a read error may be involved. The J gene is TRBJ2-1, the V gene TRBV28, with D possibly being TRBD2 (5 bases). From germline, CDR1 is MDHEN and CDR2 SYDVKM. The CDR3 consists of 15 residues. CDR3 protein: CASSFTSFPYNERFF. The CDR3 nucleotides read TGTGCCAGCAGTTTTACTAGTTTTCCCTACAATGAGCGGTTCTTC.

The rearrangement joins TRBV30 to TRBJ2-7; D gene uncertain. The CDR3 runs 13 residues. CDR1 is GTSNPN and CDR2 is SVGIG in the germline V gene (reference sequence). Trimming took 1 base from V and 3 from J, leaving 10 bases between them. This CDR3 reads CAWSGVLGYEQYF. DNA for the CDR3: TGTGCCTGGAGTGGAGTGCTCGGCTACGAGCAGTACTTC.

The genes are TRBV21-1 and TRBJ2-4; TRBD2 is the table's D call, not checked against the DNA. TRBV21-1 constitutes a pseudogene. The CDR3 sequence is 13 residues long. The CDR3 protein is CASSGGDKNIQYF. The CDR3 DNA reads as TGTGCCAGCAGCGGAGGGGACAAAAACATTCAGTACTTC.

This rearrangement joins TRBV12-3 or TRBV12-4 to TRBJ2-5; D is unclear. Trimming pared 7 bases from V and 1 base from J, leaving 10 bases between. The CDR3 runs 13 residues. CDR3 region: CASTIPAQETQYF. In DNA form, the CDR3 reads TGTGCCAGCACCATCCCTGCCCAAGAGACCCAGTACTTC.

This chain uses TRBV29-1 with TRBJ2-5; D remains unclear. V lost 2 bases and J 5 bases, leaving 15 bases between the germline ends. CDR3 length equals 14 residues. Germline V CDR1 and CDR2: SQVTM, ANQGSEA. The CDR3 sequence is CSVENNLRRETQYF. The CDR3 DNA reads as TGCAGCGTTGAAAACAATCTCCGGCGGGAGACCCAGTACTTC.

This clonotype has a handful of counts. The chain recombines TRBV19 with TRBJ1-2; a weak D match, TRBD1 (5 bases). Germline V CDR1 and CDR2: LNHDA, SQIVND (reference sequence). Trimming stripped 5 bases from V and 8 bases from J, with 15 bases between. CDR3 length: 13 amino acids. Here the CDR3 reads CASSAGTAFGYTF. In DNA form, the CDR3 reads TGTGCCAGTAGTGCGGGGACGGCTTTCGGCTACACCTTC. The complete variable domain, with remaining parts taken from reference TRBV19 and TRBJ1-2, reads DGGITQSPKYLFRKEGQNVTLSCEQNLNHDAMYWYRQDPGQGLRLIYYSQIVNDFQKGDIAEGYSVSREKKESFPLTVTSAQKNPTAFYLCASSAGTAFGYTFGSGTRLTVV.

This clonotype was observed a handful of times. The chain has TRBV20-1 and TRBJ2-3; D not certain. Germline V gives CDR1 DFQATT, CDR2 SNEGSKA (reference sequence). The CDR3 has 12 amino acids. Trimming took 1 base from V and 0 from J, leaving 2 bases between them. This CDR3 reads CSARVSTDTQYF. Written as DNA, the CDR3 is TGCAGTGCTAGAGTCAGCACAGATACGCAGTATTTT.

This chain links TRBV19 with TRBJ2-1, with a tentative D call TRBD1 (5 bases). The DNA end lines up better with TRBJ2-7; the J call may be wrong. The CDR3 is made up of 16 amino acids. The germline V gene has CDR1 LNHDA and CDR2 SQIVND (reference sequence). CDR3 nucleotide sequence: TGTGCCAGTAGTAGACAGCGAGGTAGCTCCTACAATGAGCAGTACTTC. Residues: CASSRQRGSSYNEQYF.

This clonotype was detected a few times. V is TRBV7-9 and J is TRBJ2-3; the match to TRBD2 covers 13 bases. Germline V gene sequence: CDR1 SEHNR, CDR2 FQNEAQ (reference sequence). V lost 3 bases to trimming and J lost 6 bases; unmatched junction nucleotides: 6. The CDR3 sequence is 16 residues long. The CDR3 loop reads CASSLGLAGNSDTQYF. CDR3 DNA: TGTGCCAGCAGCTTGGGACTAGCGGGAAATTCGGATACGCAGTATTTT.

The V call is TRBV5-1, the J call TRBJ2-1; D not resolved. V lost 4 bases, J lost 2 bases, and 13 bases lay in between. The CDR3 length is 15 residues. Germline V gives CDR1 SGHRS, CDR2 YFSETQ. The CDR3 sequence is CASSQRTSPYNEQFF. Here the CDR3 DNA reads TGCGCCAGCAGCCAACGGACGAGCCCCTACAATGAGCAGTTCTTC.

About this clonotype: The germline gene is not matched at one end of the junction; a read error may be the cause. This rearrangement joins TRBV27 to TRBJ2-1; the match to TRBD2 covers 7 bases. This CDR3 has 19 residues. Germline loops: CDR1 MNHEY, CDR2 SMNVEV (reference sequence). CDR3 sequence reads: CTSSYRTRAGPSNYNEQFF. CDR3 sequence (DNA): TGTACCAGCAGTTACAGGACTAGGGCTGGCCCATCGAACTACAATGAGCAGTTCTTC.

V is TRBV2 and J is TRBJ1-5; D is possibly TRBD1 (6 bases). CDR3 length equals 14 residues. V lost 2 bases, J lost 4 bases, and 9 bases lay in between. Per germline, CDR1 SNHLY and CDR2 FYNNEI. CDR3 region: CASSERRGNQPQHF. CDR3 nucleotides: TGTGCCAGCAGTGAACGGAGGGGGAATCAGCCCCAGCATTTT.

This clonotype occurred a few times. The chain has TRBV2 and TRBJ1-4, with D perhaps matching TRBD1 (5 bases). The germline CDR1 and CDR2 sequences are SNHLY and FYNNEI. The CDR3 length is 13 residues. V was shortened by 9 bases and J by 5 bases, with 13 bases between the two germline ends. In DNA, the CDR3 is TGTGCCAGGGGCGGGACGGGAAATGAAAAACTGTTTTTT. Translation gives CARGGTGNEKLFF.

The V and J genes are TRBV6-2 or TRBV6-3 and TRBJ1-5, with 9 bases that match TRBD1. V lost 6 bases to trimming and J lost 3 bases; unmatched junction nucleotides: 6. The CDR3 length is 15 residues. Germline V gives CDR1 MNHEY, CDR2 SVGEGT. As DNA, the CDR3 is TGTGCCAGCAGGGATTGGACAGGGGCCAATCAGCCCCAGCATTTT. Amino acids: CASRDWTGANQPQHF.

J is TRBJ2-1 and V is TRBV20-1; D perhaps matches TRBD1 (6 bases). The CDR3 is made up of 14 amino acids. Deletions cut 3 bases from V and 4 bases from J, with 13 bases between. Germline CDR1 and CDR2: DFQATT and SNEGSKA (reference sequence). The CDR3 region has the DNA TGCAGTGCTAGGGACAGACCTTTGTACAATGAGCAGTTCTTC. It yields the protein CSARDRPLYNEQFF.

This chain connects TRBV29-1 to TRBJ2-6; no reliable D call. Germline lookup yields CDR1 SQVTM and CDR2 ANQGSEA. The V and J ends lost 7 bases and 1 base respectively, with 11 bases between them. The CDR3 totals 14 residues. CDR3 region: CSALWDSGANVLTF. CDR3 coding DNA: TGCAGCGCCCTTTGGGATTCTGGGGCCAACGTCCTGACTTTC.

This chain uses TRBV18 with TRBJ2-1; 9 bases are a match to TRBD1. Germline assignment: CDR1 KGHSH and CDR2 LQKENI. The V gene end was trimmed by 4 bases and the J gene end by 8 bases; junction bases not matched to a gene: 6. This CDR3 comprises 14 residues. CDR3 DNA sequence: TGTGCCAGCTCACGAGGACAGGGGATGGATGAGCAGTTCTTC. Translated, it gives CASSRGQGMDEQFF.